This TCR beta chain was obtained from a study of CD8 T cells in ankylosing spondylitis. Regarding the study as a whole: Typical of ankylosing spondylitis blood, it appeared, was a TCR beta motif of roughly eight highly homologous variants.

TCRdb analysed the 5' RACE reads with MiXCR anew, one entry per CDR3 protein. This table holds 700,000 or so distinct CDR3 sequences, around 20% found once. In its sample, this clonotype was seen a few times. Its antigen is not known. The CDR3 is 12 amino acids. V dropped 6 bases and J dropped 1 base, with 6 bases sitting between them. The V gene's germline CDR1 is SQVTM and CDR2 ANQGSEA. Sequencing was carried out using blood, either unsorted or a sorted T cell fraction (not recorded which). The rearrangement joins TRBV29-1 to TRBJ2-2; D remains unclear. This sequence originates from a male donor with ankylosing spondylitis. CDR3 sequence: CSVYRNTGELFF. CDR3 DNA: TGCAGCGTCTATAGGAACACCGGGGAGCTGTTTTTT.